This T cell receptor (beta chain) was observed in a study of shared clonotypes between healthy human individuals. The assay was immunoSEQ multiplex PCR, and TCRdb's table has in-frame clones only and misses some. The sample carries some 630,000 clones, 96% recorded once. General study findings and limits: Depth was large, yet rarefaction showed that sorted-subset sequencing was incomplete. Clonotypes not shared had lower generation probabilities than those common to all four donors.

In the naive CD8 group, cells lacked CD45RO and were positively selected for CCR7, so terminally differentiated effector memory CD45RA+ cells were left out. There were no recent acute infections or vaccinations among the donors, who were healthy HIV-negative adults. CDR1 and CDR2 from the germline V gene are MNHEY and SMNVEV (reference sequence). Between the trimmed V and J ends, which lost 7 bases and 4 bases, there was a span of 12 bases. This CDR3 is built from 13 residues. This clone was found once. Its antigen is currently unknown. This rearrangement joins TRBV27 to TRBJ2-3; D unresolved. The specimen sequenced was naive CD8+ T cells sorted from blood. The source of this sequence is a woman between 25 and 40 years old in good health. The CDR3 nucleotides read TGTGCCAGCACCTTCGGGTCATCAGATACGCAGTATTTT. Amino acids: CASTFGSSDTQYF.